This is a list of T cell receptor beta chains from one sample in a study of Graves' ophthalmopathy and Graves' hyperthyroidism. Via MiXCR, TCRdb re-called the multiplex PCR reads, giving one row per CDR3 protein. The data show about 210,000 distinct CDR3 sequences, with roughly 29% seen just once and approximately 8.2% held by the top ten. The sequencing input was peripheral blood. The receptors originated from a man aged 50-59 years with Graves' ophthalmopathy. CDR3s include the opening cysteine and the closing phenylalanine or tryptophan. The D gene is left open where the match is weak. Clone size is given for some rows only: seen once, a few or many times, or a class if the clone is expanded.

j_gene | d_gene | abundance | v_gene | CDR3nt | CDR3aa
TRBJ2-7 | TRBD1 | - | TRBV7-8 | TGTGCCAGCAGCTTAGAGGGGGTCGGGGGACAGGGCTCCTACGAGCAGTACTTC | CASSLEGVGGQGSYEQYF
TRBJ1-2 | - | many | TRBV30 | TGTACACAAAGGCCGAAACCTAACTATGGCTACACCTTC | CTQRPKPNYGYTF
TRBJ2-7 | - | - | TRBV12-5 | TGTGCTAGTGGTTACGGGTTAAGGGACTACGAGCAGTACTTC | CASGYGLRDYEQYF
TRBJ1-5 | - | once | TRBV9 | TGTGCCAGCAGCGTAAGTCCGCAGGAGCCCCAGCATTTT | CASSVSPQEPQHF
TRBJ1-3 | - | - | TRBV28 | TGTGCCAGCAGTGGTGTAGCCCAAGTCTCTGGAAACACCATATATTTT | CASSGVAQVSGNTIYF
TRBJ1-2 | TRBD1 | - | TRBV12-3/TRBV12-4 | TGTGCCAGCAGTCCCGGGACAGTAGACGGCTACACCTTC | CASSPGTVDGYTF
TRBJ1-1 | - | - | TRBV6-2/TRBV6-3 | TGTGCCAGCAGTTACCGGGGCCTGAACACTGAAGCTTTCTTT | CASSYRGLNTEAFF
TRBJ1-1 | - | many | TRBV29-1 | TGCAGTGAAGTAAGTTTGAACACTGAAGCTTTCTTT | CSEVSLNTEAFF
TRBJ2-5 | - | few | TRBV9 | TGTGCCAGCAGCCCCCAGCGGTCTCGGGTAGAGACCCAGTACTTC | CASSPQRSRVETQYF
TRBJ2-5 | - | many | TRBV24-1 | TGTGCCACCAGTGGGACTATGTGGACACCGGGACAGCAAGAGACCCAGTACTTC | CATSGTMWTPGQQETQYF
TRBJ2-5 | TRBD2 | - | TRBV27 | TGTGCCAGCAGTTTAAGGGTGACTAGCGGGAGTCATGAGACCCAGTACTTC | CASSLRVTSGSHETQYF
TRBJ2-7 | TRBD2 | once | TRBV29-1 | TGCAGCGTTGTAACGACTAGCGGGGCCTACGAGCAGTACTTC | CSVVTTSGAYEQYF
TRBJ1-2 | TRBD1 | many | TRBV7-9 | TGTGCCAGCAGCTCCCCGGGACAGGGAGGGATGTGGACCTTC | CASSSPGQGGMWTF
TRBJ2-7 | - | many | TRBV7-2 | TGTGCCAGCAGCTCCAGGGGAAGAGGGGACGAGCAGTACTTC | CASSSRGRGDEQYF
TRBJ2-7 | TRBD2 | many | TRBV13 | TGTGCCAGCAGTTCTCAGGGACTAGCGGGAGTAACCGAGCAGTACTTC | CASSSQGLAGVTEQYF
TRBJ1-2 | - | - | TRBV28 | TGTGCCAGCAGTTTGTATAACTATGGCTACACCTTC | CASSLYNYGYTF
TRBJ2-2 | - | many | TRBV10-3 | TGTGCCATCAGTGAATTGAACACCGGGGAGCTGTTTTTT | CAISELNTGELFF
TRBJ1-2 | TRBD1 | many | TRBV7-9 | TGTGCCAGCAGCACTTACCCCCGACAGGGGAGTCATGGCTACACCTTC | CASSTYPRQGSHGYTF
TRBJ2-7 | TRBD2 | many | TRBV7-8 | TGTGCCAGCAGCCTGAGCGGGAGCAGGGGAGAGCAGTACTTC | CASSLSGSRGEQYF
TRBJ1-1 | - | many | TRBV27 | TGTGCCAGCAGTTTAACTGTCAATCTCCACGCTGAAGCTTTCTTT | CASSLTVNLHAEAFF
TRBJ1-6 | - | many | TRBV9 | TGTGCCAGCAGCGTAGAAGCGGGGCCCTATAATTCACCCCTCCACTTT | CASSVEAGPYNSPLHF
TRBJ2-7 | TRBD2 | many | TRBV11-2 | TGTGCCAGCAGCTTAGGACTAGCGGGTAGCTACGAGCAGTACTTC | CASSLGLAGSYEQYF
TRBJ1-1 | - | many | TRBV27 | TGTGCCAGCAGGGTCGACAAGTACACTGAAGCTTTCTTT | CASRVDKYTEAFF
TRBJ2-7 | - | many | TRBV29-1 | TGCAGCGTTGTGGGCAGGCCCAAAGATTACGAGCAGTACTTC | CSVVGRPKDYEQYF
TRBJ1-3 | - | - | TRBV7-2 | TGTGCCAGCAGCTTAAGGGGAAGATCTGGAAACACCATATATTTT | CASSLRGRSGNTIYF
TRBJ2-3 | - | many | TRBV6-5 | TGTGCCAGCAGTTACTCCGGGGTGAGCACAGATACGCAGTATTTT | CASSYSGVSTDTQYF
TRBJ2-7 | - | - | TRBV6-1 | TGTGCCAGCACCCTTTGGGGCAGTGGGGCCTACGAGCAGTACTTC | CASTLWGSGAYEQYF
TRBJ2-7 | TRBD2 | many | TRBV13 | TGTGCCAGCAGCTTAGCAGTCGGGAGGGGCGAGCAGTACTTC | CASSLAVGRGEQYF
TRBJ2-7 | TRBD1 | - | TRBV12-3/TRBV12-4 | TGTGCCAGCACCTCACAGGGGAAGAGCTCCTACGAGCAGTACTTC | CASTSQGKSSYEQYF
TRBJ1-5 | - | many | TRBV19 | TGTGCCAGTAGTATAGACCCTCGACAGAATAACAATCAGCCCCAGCATTTT | CASSIDPRQNNNQPQHF
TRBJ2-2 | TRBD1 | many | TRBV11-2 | TGTGCCAGCAGCTTAAGGACAGGGGGCGCGATCACCGGGGAGCTGTTTTTT | CASSLRTGGAITGELFF
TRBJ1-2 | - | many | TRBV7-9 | TGTGCCACTCGAGACAGCTATGGCTACACCTTC | CATRDSYGYTF
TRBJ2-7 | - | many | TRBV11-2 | TGTGCCAGCAGCTTAGATCCCCCCGAGCAGTACTTC | CASSLDPPEQYF
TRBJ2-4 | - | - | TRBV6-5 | TGTGCCAGCAGTTACCTTACCGGGACTGGGCGCGTCAAAAACATTCAGTACTTC | CASSYLTGTGRVKNIQYF
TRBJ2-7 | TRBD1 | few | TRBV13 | TGTGCCAGCAGCTACCCGAGGGGGACAGGGGGCGGAGAATCTGAGGACGAGCAGTACTTC | CASSYPRGTGGGESEDEQYF
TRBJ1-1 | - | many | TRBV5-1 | TGCGCCAGCAGCTTGGCCAGGGCCGCTGAAGCTTTCTTT | CASSLARAAEAFF
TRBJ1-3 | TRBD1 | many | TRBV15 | TGTGCCACCAGCAGCGCCCCCGGGAGGGGGCTGTCTGGAAACACCATATATTTT | CATSSAPGRGLSGNTIYF
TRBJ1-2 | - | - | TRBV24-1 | TGTGCCACCAGTGATTTGAGTGGGGCTGGCTACACCTTC | CATSDLSGAGYTF
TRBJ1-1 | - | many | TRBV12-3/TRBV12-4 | TGTGCCAGCAGTTTTCGGGCAGAGATGAACACTGAAGCTTTCTTT | CASSFRAEMNTEAFF
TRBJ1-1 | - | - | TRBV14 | TGTGCCAGCAGCCAAGTAGGGTTCGGGAACACTGAAGCTTTCTTT | CASSQVGFGNTEAFF
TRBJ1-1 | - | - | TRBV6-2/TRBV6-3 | TGTGCCAGCTGCGCAGGGTGGACTGAAGCTTTCTTT | CASCAGWTEAFF
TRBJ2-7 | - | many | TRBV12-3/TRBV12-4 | TGTGCCAGCAGTTTTTCAGGGGCTAACGAGCAGTACTTC | CASSFSGANEQYF
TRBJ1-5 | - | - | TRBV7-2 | TGTGCCAGCAGTTACTCCTGGACGGGTCAGCCCCAGCATTTT | CASSYSWTGQPQHF
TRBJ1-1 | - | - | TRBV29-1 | TGCAGCGTGGTTTCGGCTGCTGAAGCTTTCTTT | CSVVSAAEAFF
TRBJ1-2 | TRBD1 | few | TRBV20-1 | TGCAGTGCGCGACAGGGGGCGAGCTATGGCTACACCTTC | CSARQGASYGYTF
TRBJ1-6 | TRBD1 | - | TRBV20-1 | TGCAGTGCTAGAGTTGGGACCATTGGGACAGGGGGATCACCCCTCCACTTT | CSARVGTIGTGGSPLHF
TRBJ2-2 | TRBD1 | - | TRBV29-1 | TGCAGCGTTTCTATGACAGGGCTCGGATCGGTGCCCGGGGAGCTGTTTTTT | CSVSMTGLGSVPGELFF
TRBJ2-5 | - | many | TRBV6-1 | TGTGCCAGCAGTGAACAGAAGACCCAGTACTTC | CASSEQKTQYF
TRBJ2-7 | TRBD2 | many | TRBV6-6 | TGTGCCAGCAGTAGAGACCCTTCGGGAGGGGAGCAGTACTTC | CASSRDPSGGEQYF
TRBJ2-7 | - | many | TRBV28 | TGTGCCAGCACTAGGGCGTACGAGCAGTACTTC | CASTRAYEQYF
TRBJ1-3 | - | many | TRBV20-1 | TGCAGTGCCAACGACATGGGAGCTGGAAACACCATATATTTT | CSANDMGAGNTIYF
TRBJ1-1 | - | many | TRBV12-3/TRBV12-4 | TGTGCCAGCAGTTTATTGTTGGCGGAGAGCACTGAAGCTTTCTTT | CASSLLLAESTEAFF
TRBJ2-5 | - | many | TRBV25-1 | TGTGCCAGCAGTGAATGGGGGGGGCGAGAAGAGACCCAGTACTTC | CASSEWGGREETQYF
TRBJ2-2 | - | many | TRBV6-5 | TGTGCCAGCAGCCCACTGGAATTCACCGGGGAGCTGTTTTTT | CASSPLEFTGELFF
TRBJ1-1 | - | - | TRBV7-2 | TGTGCCAGCAGTTTATACCGGTGGGGCGAGTCTGAAGCTTTCTTT | CASSLYRWGESEAFF
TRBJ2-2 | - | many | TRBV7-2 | TGTGCCAGCAGCTTAGAACCCAGGGGCGGGGAGCTGTTTTTT | CASSLEPRGGELFF
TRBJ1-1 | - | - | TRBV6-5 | TGTGCCAGCAGTTACGGCCAGAGCATGAACACTGAAGCTTTCTTT | CASSYGQSMNTEAFF